Sequencing of this T cell receptor beta chain was carried out in a study of T cell clones after liver transplantation (dated 2019 in TCRdb). Broadly, across the study: ITN030ST, the source of the samples, was a randomized trial that attempted immunosuppression withdrawal within 2 years of liver transplantation. Donor-reactive T cell clones were identified using TCRbeta sequencing after a pre-transplant mixed lymphocyte reaction and were then followed in post-transplant blood. Third party-reactive TCRbeta sequences were also identified from pre-transplant MLRs to serve as an antigen-independent comparator for donor-reactive sequences. Three of the eight recipients were HCV-positive; the others were transplanted for non-autoimmune, non-viral indications. The subjects received no induction therapy and were kept on standard immunosuppression until randomization at 12-24 months post-transplant. Tolerance was defined as complete withdrawal of immunosuppression for at least one year without a rise in liver enzymes beyond twice the upper limit of normal. Blood samples were collected pre-transplant, pre-randomization before withdrawal, and post-randomization after either full withdrawal or failed withdrawal. The study cohort included 8 liver transplant recipients, of whom 3 were classified as tolerant and 5 as non-tolerant.

Frozen genomic DNA underwent high-throughput TCRbeta CDR3 sequencing by immunoSEQ, including PCR amplification, mapping, bias correction and internal controls. The study's own analysis went as follows. Productive rearrangements were retained, and unique TCRbeta sequences were defined by the CDR3 nucleotide sequence together with the V and J gene. For a sequence to be called donor-reactive, it needed a frequency of at least 0.01% and at least 5-fold expansion in CFSE-low cells compared with unstimulated pre-transplant cells. Minimum frequency thresholds were set for each subject on the basis of the unstimulated sample with the lowest template count, so that a detection power of at least 90% was ensured. Repertoire turnover was measured by Jensen-Shannon divergence between the top 1000 TCRbeta sequences post- and pre-transplant. Changes in detection of donor-reactive sequences were assessed with two-sided Fisher's exact tests. TCRdb retrieved this table from immuneACCESS and kept in-frame rearrangements only. Not all clones are present; in checked studies, unresolved V genes account for under half, and no reason is known for the remainder. That table gives V, J and clone size, and the DNA gave D and trimming. The sample yields about 120,000 clones; about nine tenths were counted once. About 0.8% of the sample is held by the ten biggest clonotypes.

Unstimulated PBMCs, after thawing, were stained for CD3, CD4 and CD8 and then FACS-sorted into CD3+CD4+ and CD3+CD8+ populations. Each of the 8 studied subjects was randomized to immunosuppression withdrawal. The Qiagen DNeasy Blood and Tissue Kit was used to isolate genomic DNA. CDR1 and CDR2 are read off the germline V gene (reference sequence) as SEHNR and FQNEAQ. The CDR3 runs 15 residues from the cysteine to the phenylalanine. The read is trimmed to its CDR3 DNA, 45 bases read in frame from base 1. V trim: 6 bases; J trim: 4 bases; unmatched bases: 9. Beyond this particular receptor, the publication reports: The conclusions were considered preliminary, being limited by small, heterogeneous patient numbers and non-standardized post-transplant time points. Low numbers of available donor cells limited the measurable donor-reactive repertoire in a couple of subjects. When repertoire turnover was accounted for, significantly reduced detection of donor-reactive sequences was found in 7 of 8 subjects for CD4 and in 8 of 8 subjects for CD8. Because allograft tissue specimens were not available, migration of donor-reactive T cells into the graft, rather than deletion, may have occurred. Donor-reactive sequences declined more than third party-reactive ones, suggesting partial antigen-specific deletion unrelated to withdrawal success. Circulating donor-reactive CD4 TCRbeta sequences fell significantly post-transplant in most of the 8 subjects, irrespective of tolerance or HCV status.

Points on this clone: Its cognate antigen has yet to be identified. No per-base quality is available; no much larger clone lies one base away.

This sample comprised CD4+ T cells from blood, obtained 12 months after liver transplant. Here the chain combines TRBV7-9 and TRBJ1-1; a stretch of 9 junction bases matches TRBD1. The TCR sequence derives from a human patient who received a liver transplant. Some T cells seen after a transplant may have their origin in the graft donor. The nucleotides read TGTGCCAGCAGAGAACAGGGGGCGGTTTCCACTGAAGCTTTCTTT. Protein translation: CASREQGAVSTEAFF.